Sequencing of this T cell receptor beta chain was carried out in a study of early T cells in non-severe SARS-CoV-2 infection. Study results and limitations: Matches to VDJdb favored anti-spike CD8 responses and missed private and CD4 specificities.

TCRdb used MiXCR to reprocess the 5' RACE reads, holding one entry per CDR3 protein. Of about 67,000 distinct CDR3 sequences in the sample, roughly 10% were seen once. The CDR3 length is 15 residues. The ends were cut back, 5 bases at V and 3 bases at J, with 15 bases in the middle. A remark on this clonotype: Its antigen is currently unknown.

The sequence came from an adult who was a healthcare worker with PCR-confirmed SARS-CoV-2 infection or an uninfected control (not recorded which). The V call is TRBV12-3 or TRBV12-4, the J call TRBJ2-3; D assignment may be TRBD1 or TRBD2 (7 bases each). Material for sequencing was whole blood. CDR3 nucleotide sequence: TGTGCCAGCAGTCTTAGACAGGGAGGGACAGATACGCAGTATTTT. This encodes CASSLRQGGTDTQYF.